This record concerns one T cell receptor (beta chain) sequence. The repertoire was sequenced with immunoSEQ multiplex PCR; TCRdb's copy has only in-frame clones and lacks some. There are about 200,000 clones in the sample; over 60% occur only once, and roughly 13% lies in the top ten. The CDR3 covers 14 residues. V was pared by 4 bases and J by 1 base, with 11 bases between. In germline, CDR1 is SGHRS, CDR2 YFSETQ. This sample stems from a study of cytotoxic CD8 clonotypes in ibrutinib-treated CLL. Study information: Outcomes included around 25 partial and 2 complete responses; after median around 65 months, roughly 14 stayed remitted and around 12 progressed.

The source material was PBMCs, sampled after 24 months of ibrutinib treatment. This chain links TRBV5-1 with TRBJ1-1; D uncertain. This sequence was found in a human donor with chronic lymphocytic leukemia. The CDR3 spells CASSPFTANTEAFF. CDR3 bases: TGCGCCAGCAGCCCGTTTACAGCGAACACTGAAGCTTTCTTT.